This T cell receptor beta chain was identified during a study of T cells in Graves' hyperthyroidism and ophthalmopathy. There are many counts of this clonotype. The CDR3 has 14 residues. Germline assignment: CDR1 SGHTA and CDR2 FQGNSA. The V and J ends lost 5 bases and 5 bases, in that order; junction bases with no gene match: 8. RNA transcripts gave rise to amplified TCR beta CDR3 regions. Researchers ran a first-round RT-PCR on the TCR CDR3 using the HTBI primer set. From the multiplex PCR reads, TCRdb called clonotypes with MiXCR, one entry per CDR3 protein. Of 300,000 to 450,000 distinct CDR3 sequences detected, less than 20% appear once; the ten largest clones hold around 40%.

The source material was blood. This rearrangement joins TRBV7-2 to TRBJ1-2; 7 bases are a match to TRBD1. The TCR comes from a man between 18 and 29 years old with Graves' ophthalmopathy. As DNA, the CDR3 is TGTGCCAGCAGCCTACAGGGGCAGGGGTATGGCTACACCTTC. It encodes CASSLQGQGYGYTF. Filled out from reference TRBV7-2 and TRBJ1-2, the complete variable domain reads GAGVSQSPSNKVTEKGKDVELRCDPISGHTALYWYRQSLGQGLEFLIYFQGNSAPDKSGLPSDRFSAERTGGSVSTLTIQRTQQEDSAVYLCASSLQGQGYGYTFGSGTRLTVV.